These 5 T cell receptor beta chains share one sample of origin, sequenced in a study of breast tumors, draining lymph nodes, adjacent tissues. TCRdb called the multiplex PCR reads again in MiXCR, with one record for every CDR3 protein. The sample includes around 50,000 distinct CDR3 sequences, 23% of them seen just once. The sequencing sample was made of breast tumor tissue. All receptors come from a female donor with breast cancer. Some clones in this sample may be carry-over from other donors' samples.

Only a few counts were recorded for this clonotype. The CDR3 DNA follows: TGTGCCAGCAGTTTATACAGGGGGTACACGCAGTATTTT. This codes for CASSLYRGYTQYF. The chain has TRBV28 and TRBJ2-3; TRBD1 matches at 8 bases. Per germline, CDR1 MDHEN and CDR2 SYDVKM. The V gene end was trimmed by 1 base and the J gene end by 9 bases; junction bases not matched to a gene: 3. The CDR3 covers 13 residues.

This clonotype was seen a single time. This may be a read error: a much more frequent sequence differs by one nucleotide. The chain combines TRBV20-1 with TRBJ2-3; 8 bases line up with TRBD2. The CDR3 contains 14 residues. Germline CDR1 and CDR2: DFQATT and SNEGSKA (reference sequence). CDR3 sequence reads: CSARLAGRTDTQCF. For the CDR3, the DNA is TGCAGTGCTAGACTAGCGGGTCGCACAGATACGCAGTGTTTT.

This clonotype was recorded many times. The rearrangement uses TRBV7-8 and TRBJ2-5; D might be TRBD2 (6 bases). The CDR3 spans 15 residues. Trimming stripped 1 base from V and 5 bases from J, with 14 bases between. Per the germline V gene, CDR1 is SGHVS and CDR2 is FQNEAQ. This CDR3 is CASSLGSGGRETQYF. The CDR3 DNA follows: TGTGCCAGCAGCTTAGGTAGTGGAGGGAGGGAGACCCAGTACTTC. Variable domain in full (rest from reference TRBV7-8 and TRBJ2-5): GAGVSQSPRYKVAKRGQDVALRCDPISGHVSLFWYQQALGQGPEFLTYFQNEAQLDKSGLPSDRFFAERPEGSVSTLKIQRTQQEDSAVYLCASSLGSGGRETQYFGPGTRLLVL.

This clonotype came up a few times. The chain couples TRBV13 to TRBJ2-1; D not resolved. Germline V gives CDR1 PRHDT, CDR2 FYEKMQ (reference sequence). The CDR3 runs 13 residues. V shed 5 bases and J shed 6 bases, with 11 bases lying between them. The CDR3: CASSPPRANEQFF. The CDR3 DNA is TGTGCCAGCAGCCCCCCCCGAGCCAATGAGCAGTTCTTC.

The V gene is TRBV9, the J gene TRBJ1-6; D ambiguous. Germline values: CDR1 SGDLS, CDR2 YYNGEE. With 1 base removed from V and 13 bases from J, the gap between germline ends came to 12 bases. The length of the CDR3 is 13 residues. In DNA form, the CDR3 reads TGTGCCAGCAGCGTACGCCCAAATCACCCCCTCCACTTT. This gives the protein CASSVRPNHPLHF.